The rows below give T cell receptor beta chains drawn from one sample of a study of blood T cell repertoires in COVID-19. Clones were sequenced by immunoSEQ multiplex PCR, and TCRdb holds only the in-frame ones, with some missing. The sample lists approximately 100,000 clones; 80% to 90% were seen once. Sequencing was performed on peripheral blood. These receptors all stem from a woman aged 55-69 years with acute or convalescent COVID-19. The CDR3 runs from the conserved cysteine through the conserved F or W. A D gene is named only where the DNA matches it firmly. A clone size is listed for some rows: how often the clone was seen (once, few, many), or a class if it is expanded.

j_gene: TRBJ1-5
abundance: NA
v_gene: TRBV28
d_gene: NA
CDR3aa: CASLGLPEGGTRQPQHF
CDR3nt: TGTGCCAGCCTTGGCCTTCCCGAGGGAGGGACCAGGCAGCCCCAGCATTTT

j_gene: TRBJ1-5
abundance: NA
v_gene: TRBV3-1/TRBV3-2
d_gene: NA
CDR3aa: CASSQDLLQPQHF
CDR3nt: TGTGCCAGCAGCCAAGATCTTTTGCAGCCCCAGCATTTT

j_gene: TRBJ1-5
abundance: NA
v_gene: TRBV19
d_gene: TRBD1
CDR3aa: CASSRQGTHQPQHF
CDR3nt: TGTGCCAGTAGTAGACAGGGGACGCATCAGCCCCAGCATTTT

j_gene: TRBJ1-2
abundance: NA
v_gene: TRBV11-2
d_gene: TRBD1
CDR3aa: CASSSPTGIGYTF
CDR3nt: TGTGCCAGCAGCTCACCGACAGGGATCGGCTACACCTTC

j_gene: TRBJ1-1
abundance: NA
v_gene: TRBV5-6
d_gene: NA
CDR3aa: CASSLSGGTEAFF
CDR3nt: TGTGCCAGCAGCTTGTCCGGAGGCACTGAAGCTTTCTTT

j_gene: TRBJ2-3
abundance: NA
v_gene: TRBV10-3
d_gene: NA
CDR3aa: CAISESVAVYTDTQYF
CDR3nt: TGTGCCATCAGTGAGTCGGTAGCAGTATACACAGATACGCAGTATTTT

j_gene: TRBJ1-5
abundance: NA
v_gene: TRBV6-5
d_gene: NA
CDR3aa: CASSSPPFSGPQHF
CDR3nt: TGTGCCAGCAGTTCTCCCCCCTTCTCGGGTCCCCAGCATTTT

j_gene: TRBJ1-1
abundance: NA
v_gene: TRBV3-1/TRBV3-2
d_gene: NA
CDR3aa: CASSPLGAGDTEAFF
CDR3nt: TGTGCCAGCAGCCCCCTAGGGGCGGGGGACACTGAAGCTTTCTTT

j_gene: TRBJ1-3
abundance: NA
v_gene: TRBV18
d_gene: TRBD1
CDR3aa: CASSPRTGSGSGNTIYF
CDR3nt: TGTGCCAGCTCACCAAGGACAGGCAGCGGCTCTGGAAACACCATATATTTT

j_gene: TRBJ1-2
abundance: once
v_gene: TRBV4-1
d_gene: TRBD1
CDR3aa: CASSDPFKTGQAEVGYTF
CDR3nt: TGCGCCAGCAGCGACCCATTCAAAACCGGACAGGCTGAGGTCGGCTACACCTTC

j_gene: TRBJ2-3
abundance: NA
v_gene: TRBV11-2
d_gene: NA
CDR3aa: CASSLGADTDTQYF
CDR3nt: TGTGCCAGCAGCTTGGGAGCGGACACAGATACGCAGTATTTT

j_gene: TRBJ1-1
abundance: NA
v_gene: TRBV19
d_gene: NA
CDR3aa: CASTRQVMNTEAFF
CDR3nt: TGTGCCAGTACCCGGCAGGTTATGAACACTGAAGCTTTCTTT

j_gene: TRBJ2-1
abundance: NA
v_gene: TRBV5-1
d_gene: TRBD2
CDR3aa: CASSSPGLAGANEQFF
CDR3nt: TGCGCCAGCAGCTCTCCCGGATTAGCGGGAGCAAATGAGCAGTTCTTC

j_gene: TRBJ2-5
abundance: NA
v_gene: TRBV6-5
d_gene: NA
CDR3aa: CASQDRRLETQYF
CDR3nt: TGTGCCAGCCAAGACAGGCGGTTAGAGACCCAGTACTTC

j_gene: TRBJ2-5
abundance: NA
v_gene: TRBV29-1
d_gene: TRBD1
CDR3aa: CSVLGQGQETQYF
CDR3nt: TGCAGCGTCTTAGGACAGGGACAAGAGACCCAGTACTTC

j_gene: TRBJ2-1
abundance: many
v_gene: TRBV7-9
d_gene: NA
CDR3aa: CASSLPHLPGNEQFF
CDR3nt: TGTGCCAGCAGCTTACCACACTTGCCGGGCAATGAGCAGTTCTTC

j_gene: TRBJ2-1
abundance: NA
v_gene: TRBV2
d_gene: TRBD1
CDR3aa: CASSEDRPVGEQFF
CDR3nt: TGTGCCAGCAGTGAGGACAGGCCTGTAGGTGAGCAGTTCTTC

j_gene: TRBJ2-7
abundance: NA
v_gene: TRBV18
d_gene: TRBD1
CDR3aa: CASSPKDRSYEQYF
CDR3nt: TGTGCCAGCTCACCAAAGGACAGGAGCTACGAGCAGTACTTC

j_gene: TRBJ1-5
abundance: NA
v_gene: TRBV6-5
d_gene: NA
CDR3aa: CASTTLRGFNQPQHF
CDR3nt: TGTGCCAGCACTACGCTCCGGGGTTTCAATCAGCCCCAGCATTTT

j_gene: TRBJ1-2
abundance: NA
v_gene: TRBV30
d_gene: NA
CDR3aa: CAWSGAFQGRTNYGYTF
CDR3nt: TGTGCCTGGAGTGGAGCCTTCCAGGGGCGAACTAACTATGGCTACACCTTC

j_gene: TRBJ2-1
abundance: NA
v_gene: TRBV4-1
d_gene: TRBD2
CDR3aa: CASSRGVPGLAGGTYNEQFF
CDR3nt: TGCGCCAGCAGCCGGGGCGTCCCGGGACTAGCGGGAGGAACCTACAATGAGCAGTTCTTC

j_gene: TRBJ1-1
abundance: once
v_gene: TRBV2
d_gene: TRBD1
CDR3aa: CASSSGTGNTEAFF
CDR3nt: TGTGCCAGCAGTTCCGGGACAGGGAACACTGAAGCTTTCTTT

j_gene: TRBJ1-1
abundance: NA
v_gene: TRBV19
d_gene: NA
CDR3aa: CATEGVTSFAAFF
CDR3nt: TGTGCCACTGAGGGGGTGACGTCTTTCGCAGCTTTCTTT

j_gene: TRBJ2-1
abundance: NA
v_gene: TRBV11-3
d_gene: TRBD2
CDR3aa: CASSFGIAGGREQFF
CDR3nt: TGTGCCAGCAGCTTTGGGATAGCGGGAGGTCGTGAGCAGTTCTTC

j_gene: TRBJ2-7
abundance: NA
v_gene: TRBV28
d_gene: TRBD1
CDR3aa: CASSSPGQGLHEQYF
CDR3nt: TGTGCCAGCAGTTCACCGGGACAGGGCCTCCACGAGCAGTACTTC

j_gene: TRBJ1-2
abundance: once
v_gene: TRBV3-1/TRBV3-2
d_gene: NA
CDR3aa: CASSQARGGYYGYTF
CDR3nt: TGTGCCAGCAGCCAAGCTAGGGGGGGCTACTATGGCTACACCTTC

j_gene: TRBJ1-4
abundance: NA
v_gene: TRBV28
d_gene: NA
CDR3aa: CASSLGGSGEKLFF
CDR3nt: TGTGCCAGCAGTTTGGGGGGGTCGGGTGAAAAACTGTTTTTT

j_gene: TRBJ2-3
abundance: NA
v_gene: TRBV2
d_gene: NA
CDR3aa: CASRWAQGRLTDTQYF
CDR3nt: TGTGCCAGCAGGTGGGCCCAGGGGCGGTTGACAGATACGCAGTATTTT

j_gene: TRBJ1-5
abundance: NA
v_gene: TRBV27
d_gene: NA
CDR3aa: CASKRDSNQPQHF
CDR3nt: TGTGCCAGCAAGCGGGACAGCAATCAGCCCCAGCATTTT

j_gene: TRBJ2-6
abundance: once
v_gene: TRBV6-1
d_gene: NA
CDR3aa: CASSEGVGKPGANVLTF
CDR3nt: TGTGCCAGCAGTGAAGGGGTCGGGAAGCCCGGGGCCAACGTCCTGACTTTC

j_gene: TRBJ2-1
abundance: NA
v_gene: TRBV30
d_gene: TRBD2
CDR3aa: CALRLAKSSYNEQFF
CDR3nt: TGTGCCTTGCGACTAGCGAAAAGCTCCTACAATGAGCAGTTCTTC

j_gene: TRBJ2-3
abundance: NA
v_gene: TRBV9
d_gene: NA
CDR3aa: CASSGGPGQSTDTQYF
CDR3nt: TGTGCCAGCAGCGGGGGGCCAGGCCAATCCACAGATACGCAGTATTTT

j_gene: TRBJ1-5
abundance: NA
v_gene: TRBV3-1/TRBV3-2
d_gene: TRBD1
CDR3aa: CASSQAGTGGSQPQHF
CDR3nt: TGTGCCAGCAGCCAAGCAGGGACAGGGGGAAGTCAGCCCCAGCATTTT

j_gene: TRBJ1-2
abundance: NA
v_gene: TRBV4-2
d_gene: NA
CDR3aa: CATRGIYGYTF
CDR3nt: TGTGCCACCCGCGGGATTTATGGCTACACCTTC

j_gene: TRBJ2-7
abundance: NA
v_gene: TRBV7-6
d_gene: NA
CDR3aa: CASSLGVGRTGNEQYF
CDR3nt: TGTGCCAGCAGCTTAGGGGTGGGGCGCACAGGAAACGAGCAGTACTTC

j_gene: TRBJ1-1
abundance: NA
v_gene: TRBV18
d_gene: NA
CDR3aa: CASSTLGGSDEAFF
CDR3nt: TGTGCCAGCTCAACCCTTGGGGGGAGTGACGAAGCTTTCTTT

j_gene: TRBJ2-5
abundance: NA
v_gene: TRBV6-5
d_gene: TRBD1
CDR3aa: CASKRQGAHQETQYF
CDR3nt: TGTGCCAGCAAACGCCAGGGGGCGCATCAAGAGACCCAGTACTTC

j_gene: TRBJ2-2
abundance: NA
v_gene: TRBV19
d_gene: NA
CDR3aa: CASSMGLYNTGELFF
CDR3nt: TGTGCCAGTAGTATGGGGCTATACAACACCGGGGAGCTGTTTTTT

j_gene: TRBJ2-1
abundance: NA
v_gene: TRBV6-5
d_gene: TRBD2
CDR3aa: CASRLAGGRDEQFF
CDR3nt: TGTGCCAGCAGATTAGCGGGAGGTCGGGATGAGCAGTTCTTC

j_gene: TRBJ1-4
abundance: NA
v_gene: TRBV11-3
d_gene: TRBD1
CDR3aa: CASSPDRGREKLFF
CDR3nt: TGTGCCAGCAGCCCCGACAGGGGGCGTGAAAAACTGTTTTTT

j_gene: TRBJ2-3
abundance: NA
v_gene: TRBV27
d_gene: NA
CDR3aa: CASTKRGVDTQYF
CDR3nt: TGTGCCAGCACCAAAAGGGGTGTGGATACGCAGTATTTT

j_gene: TRBJ2-2
abundance: NA
v_gene: TRBV18
d_gene: NA
CDR3aa: CASSPRVVGAGELFF
CDR3nt: TGTGCCAGCTCACCACGAGTCGTAGGGGCCGGGGAGCTGTTTTTT